This T cell receptor beta chain was sequenced in a study of liver allograft versus peripheral blood T cells. Whole-study context: The authors compared T cell receptor repertoires in transplanted livers with those in the peripheral blood of recipients.

By sample share, this clonotype is medium-sized. Its antigen remains unidentified. V shed 6 bases and J 7 bases; nucleotides not matched to a gene: 4. Germline V gene sequence: CDR1 MNHEY, CDR2 SVGEGT. This CDR3 is built from 13 residues. Broader study findings: Reports indicated that T cell receptor repertoires inside liver allografts differed from those in peripheral blood.

TCRdb fed the reads into MiXCR, producing one record per CDR3 protein. This table holds thousands of distinct CDR3 sequences, about 15% found once. V gene TRBV6-2 or TRBV6-3 combines with J gene TRBJ2-2, with 8 bases matching TRBD2. This clonotype was obtained from a human patient who had a liver transplant. Some T cells may be provided by the graft donor. The DNA for the CDR3 is TGTGCCAGCAGGTCGGGGGGGGACGGGGAGCTGTTTTTT. Protein sequence: CASRSGGDGELFF.